This TCR beta chain stems from a study of T-cell reconstitution after alpha-beta-depleted transplantation in children. Study-wide results and limits: It was surviving recipient T cells and thymic progenitors that gave some patients high TCRbeta diversity at day 60. Reportedly, only several hundred clones from non-depleted graft cells drove alpha-beta T-cell counts at about two months. Counts and diversity of T cells one year after transplant came mostly from newly produced T cells.

The CDR3 totals 15 residues. Germline V lookup: CDR1 MNHEY, CDR2 SVGEGT. Trimming removed 0 bases from V and 5 bases from J; junction bases left unmatched: 4. The sample holds a few counts of this clonotype. Its target is unknown. It was with unique molecular identifiers that the TCRbeta library was prepared. TCRdb called the PCR reads again in MiXCR, with one record for every CDR3 protein. This sample carries hundreds of thousands of distinct CDR3 sequences, approximately 22% of them seen once, and the ten largest clones take 11% to 15%. This chain connects TRBV6-2 or TRBV6-3 to TRBJ2-1, with TRBD1 identical over 7 bases. The source is a boy under three years old who had a stem cell transplant for acute myeloid leukemia, so the T cells may come from the graft donor. This specimen consisted of PBMCs, mostly from graft donor cells, obtained 360 days after TCRalphabeta/CD19-depleted stem cell transplant. CDR3: CASSYSGTVNNEQFF. The CDR3 region has the DNA TGTGCCAGCAGTTACTCCGGGACAGTGAACAATGAGCAGTTCTTC.